Reported below is one T cell receptor (beta chain). Germline loops: CDR1 SGHAT, CDR2 FQNNGV. Trimming removed 6 bases from V and 1 base from J, with 15 bases in between. The CDR3 consists of 16 residues. The source of the sample is a study of T cell repertoires in cytomegalovirus infection. Looking at the study overall: It can be stated that public TCR beta signatures indicated CMV infection as well as a matching HLA type.

From the reads, TCRdb called clonotypes with MiXCR, one entry per CDR3 protein. The data show 310,000 or so distinct CDR3 sequences, around 25% seen once. This sequence originates from a human donor in good health (CMV status not recorded). Some clones in this sample may be carry-over from other donors' samples. The sequenced sample consisted of PBMCs. J is TRBJ2-2 and V is TRBV11-2; tentatively, D is TRBD1 or TRBD2 (6 bases each). The CDR3 DNA reads TGTGCCAGCAGAAGAGGGGGGCAGCTGAACACCGGGGAGCTGTTTTTT. Its protein is CASRRGGQLNTGELFF.